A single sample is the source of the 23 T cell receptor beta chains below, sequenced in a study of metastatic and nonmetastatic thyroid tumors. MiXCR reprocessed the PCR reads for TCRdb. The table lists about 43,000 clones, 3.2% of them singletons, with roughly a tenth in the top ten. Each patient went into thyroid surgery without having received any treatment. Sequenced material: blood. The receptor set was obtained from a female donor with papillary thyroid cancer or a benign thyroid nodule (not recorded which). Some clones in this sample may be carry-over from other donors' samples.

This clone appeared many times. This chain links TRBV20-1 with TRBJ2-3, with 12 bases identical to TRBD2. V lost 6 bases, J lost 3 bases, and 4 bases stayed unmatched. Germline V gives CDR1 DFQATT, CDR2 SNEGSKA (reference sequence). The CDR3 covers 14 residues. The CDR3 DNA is TGCAGTGCCACAACTAGCGGGAGGACAGATACGCAGTATTTT. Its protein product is CSATTSGRTDTQYF.

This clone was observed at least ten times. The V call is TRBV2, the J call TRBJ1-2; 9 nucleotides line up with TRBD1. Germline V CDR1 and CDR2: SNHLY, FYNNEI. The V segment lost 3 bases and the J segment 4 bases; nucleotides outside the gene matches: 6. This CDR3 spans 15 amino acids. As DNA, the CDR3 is TGTGCCAGCAGTGAGTCGGGACAGGGCCTCTATGGCTACACCTTC. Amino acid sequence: CASSESGQGLYGYTF.

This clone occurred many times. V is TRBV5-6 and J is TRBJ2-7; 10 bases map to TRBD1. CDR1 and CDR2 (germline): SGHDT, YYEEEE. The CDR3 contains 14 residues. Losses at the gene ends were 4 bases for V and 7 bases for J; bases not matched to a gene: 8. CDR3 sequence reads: CASSPGTGVGEQYF. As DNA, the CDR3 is TGTGCCAGCAGCCCCGGGACAGGGGTCGGGGAGCAGTACTTC.

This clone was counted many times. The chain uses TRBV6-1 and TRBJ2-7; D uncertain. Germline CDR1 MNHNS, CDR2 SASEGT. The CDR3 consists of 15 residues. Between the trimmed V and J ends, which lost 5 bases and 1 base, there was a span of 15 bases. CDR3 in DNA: TGTGCCAGCAGTTATGGAACGGACGGTTCCTACGAGCAGTACTTC. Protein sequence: CASSYGTDGSYEQYF.

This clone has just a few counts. Written as DNA, the CDR3 is TGCAGTGCTACGACAGGGGAACCCTACGAGCAGTACTTC. This sequence encodes CSATTGEPYEQYF. The V call is TRBV20-1, the J call TRBJ2-7; 8 nucleotides line up with TRBD1. Germline V lookup: CDR1 DFQATT, CDR2 SNEGSKA (reference sequence). The CDR3 is made up of 13 amino acids. The V segment lost 4 bases and the J segment 2 bases; nucleotides outside the gene matches: 4.

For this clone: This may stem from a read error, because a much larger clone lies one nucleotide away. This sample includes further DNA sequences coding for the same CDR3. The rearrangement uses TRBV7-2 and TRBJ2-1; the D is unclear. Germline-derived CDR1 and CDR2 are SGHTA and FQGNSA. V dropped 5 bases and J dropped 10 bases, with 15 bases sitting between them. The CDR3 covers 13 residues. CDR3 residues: CASSLGPWQEQFF. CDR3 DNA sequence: TGTGCCAGCAGCCTAGGACCATGGCAGGAGCAGTTCTTC.

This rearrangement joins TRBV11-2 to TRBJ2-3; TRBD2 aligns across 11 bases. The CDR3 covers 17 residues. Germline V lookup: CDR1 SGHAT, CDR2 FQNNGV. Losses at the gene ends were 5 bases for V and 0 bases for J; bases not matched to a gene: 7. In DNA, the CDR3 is TGTGCCAGCAGCGGACGGACTAGCGGGCTTAGCACAGATACGCAGTATTTT. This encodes CASSGRTSGLSTDTQYF. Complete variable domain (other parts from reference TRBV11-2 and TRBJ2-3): EAGVAQSPRYKIIEKRQSVAFWCNPISGHATLYWYQQILGQGPKLLIQFQNNGVVDDSQLPKDRFSAERLKGVDSTLKIQPAKLEDSAVYLCASSGRTSGLSTDTQYFGPGTRLTVL.

The CDR3 bases are TGTGCCAGCAGTTTACGTCAGGACAGCCTCTATGGCTACACCTTC. The encoded protein is CASSLRQDSLYGYTF. The chain has TRBV28 and TRBJ1-2, with a tentative D call TRBD1 (6 bases). V dropped 2 bases and J dropped 4 bases, with 14 bases sitting between them. CDR3 length: 15 residues. The germline V gene encodes CDR1 MDHEN and CDR2 SYDVKM.

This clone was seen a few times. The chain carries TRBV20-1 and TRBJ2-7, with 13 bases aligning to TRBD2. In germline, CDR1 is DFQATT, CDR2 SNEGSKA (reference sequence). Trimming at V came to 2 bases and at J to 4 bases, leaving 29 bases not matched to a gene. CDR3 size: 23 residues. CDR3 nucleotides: TGCAGTGCTAGATTTCCCTGGTCCGCAGGTGGGACTAGCGGGACCACCTCCAAGTACGAGCAGTACTTC. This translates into CSARFPWSAGGTSGTTSKYEQYF.

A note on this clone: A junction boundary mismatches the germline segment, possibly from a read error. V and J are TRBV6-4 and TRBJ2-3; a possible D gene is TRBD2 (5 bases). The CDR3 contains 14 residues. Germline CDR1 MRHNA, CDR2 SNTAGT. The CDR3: CASSGESFTDPQYF. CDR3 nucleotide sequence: TGTGCCAGCAGTGGGGAGAGTTTCACAGATCCGCAGTATTTT.

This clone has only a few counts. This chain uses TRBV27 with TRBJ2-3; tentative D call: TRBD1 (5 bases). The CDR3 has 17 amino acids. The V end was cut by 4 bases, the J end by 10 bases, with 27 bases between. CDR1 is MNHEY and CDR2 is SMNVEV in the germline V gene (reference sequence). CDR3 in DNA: TGTGCCAGCAGTTACAAACCCCCAGGGCGTTGGTCGGATGCGCAGTATTTT. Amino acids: CASSYKPPGRWSDAQYF.

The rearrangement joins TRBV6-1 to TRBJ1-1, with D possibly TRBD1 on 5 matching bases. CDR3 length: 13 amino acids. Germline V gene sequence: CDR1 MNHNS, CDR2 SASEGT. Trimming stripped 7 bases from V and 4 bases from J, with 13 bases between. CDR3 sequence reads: CASTHGGTTEAFF. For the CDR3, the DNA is TGTGCCAGCACCCATGGGGGTACCACTGAAGCTTTCTTT.

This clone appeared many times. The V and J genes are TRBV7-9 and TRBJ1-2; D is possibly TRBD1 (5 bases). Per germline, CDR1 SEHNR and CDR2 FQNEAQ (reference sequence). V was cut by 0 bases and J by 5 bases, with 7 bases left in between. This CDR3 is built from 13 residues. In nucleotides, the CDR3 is TGTGCCAGCAGCTTAGCGACAGCTTATGGCTACACCTTC. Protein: CASSLATAYGYTF.

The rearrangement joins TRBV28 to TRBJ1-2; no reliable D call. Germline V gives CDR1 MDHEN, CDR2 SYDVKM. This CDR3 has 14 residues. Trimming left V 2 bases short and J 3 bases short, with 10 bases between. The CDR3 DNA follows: TGTGCCAGCAGTTTAGTGGGCAGTGACTATGGCTACACCTTC. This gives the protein CASSLVGSDYGYTF.

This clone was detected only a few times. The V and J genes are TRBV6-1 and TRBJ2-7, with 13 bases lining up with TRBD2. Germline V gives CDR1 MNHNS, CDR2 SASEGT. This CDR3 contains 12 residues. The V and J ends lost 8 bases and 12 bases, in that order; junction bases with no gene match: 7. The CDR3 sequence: CASRPTSGRTYF. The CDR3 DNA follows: TGTGCCAGCCGCCCGACTAGCGGGAGGACGTACTTC.

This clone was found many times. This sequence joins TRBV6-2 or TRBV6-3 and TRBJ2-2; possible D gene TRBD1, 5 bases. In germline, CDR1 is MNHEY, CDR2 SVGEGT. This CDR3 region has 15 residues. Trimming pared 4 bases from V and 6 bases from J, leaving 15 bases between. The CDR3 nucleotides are TGTGCCAGCAGTTTTTCTCAGGGTCGGTCCGGGGAGCTGTTTTTT. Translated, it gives CASSFSQGRSGELFF.

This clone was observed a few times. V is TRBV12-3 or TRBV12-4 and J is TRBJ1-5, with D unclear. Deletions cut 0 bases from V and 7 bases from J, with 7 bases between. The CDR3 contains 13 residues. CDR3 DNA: TGTGCCAGCAGTTTAGCAGGGAGACAGCCCCAGCATTTT. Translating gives CASSLAGRQPQHF.

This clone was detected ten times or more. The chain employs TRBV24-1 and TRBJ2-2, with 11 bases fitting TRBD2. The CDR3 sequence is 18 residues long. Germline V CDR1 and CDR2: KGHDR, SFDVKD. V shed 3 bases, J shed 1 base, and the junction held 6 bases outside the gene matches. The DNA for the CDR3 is TGTGCCACCAGTGATCCTCGACTAGCGGGACTGAACACCGGGGAGCTGTTTTTT. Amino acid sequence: CATSDPRLAGLNTGELFF.

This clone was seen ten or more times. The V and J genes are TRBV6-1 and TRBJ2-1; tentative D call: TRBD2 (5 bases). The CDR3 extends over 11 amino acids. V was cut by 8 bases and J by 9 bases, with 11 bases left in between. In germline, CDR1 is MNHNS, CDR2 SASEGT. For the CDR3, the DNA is TGTGCCAGCGCCCGGGGTCGTGAGCAGTTCTTC. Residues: CASARGREQFF.

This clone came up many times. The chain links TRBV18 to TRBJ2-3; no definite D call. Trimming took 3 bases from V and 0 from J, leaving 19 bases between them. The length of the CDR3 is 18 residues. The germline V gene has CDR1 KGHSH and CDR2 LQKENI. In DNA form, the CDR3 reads TGTGCCAGCTCACCTTCTGGGTTCTCGTCGATAAGCACAGATACGCAGTATTTT. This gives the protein CASSPSGFSSISTDTQYF.

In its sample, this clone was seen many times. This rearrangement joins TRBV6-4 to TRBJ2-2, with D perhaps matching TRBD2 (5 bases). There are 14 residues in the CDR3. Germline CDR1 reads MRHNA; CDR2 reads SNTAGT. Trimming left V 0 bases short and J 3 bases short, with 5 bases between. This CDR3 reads CASSDSEDTGELFF. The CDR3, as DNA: TGTGCCAGCAGTGACTCGGAGGACACCGGGGAGCTGTTTTTT.

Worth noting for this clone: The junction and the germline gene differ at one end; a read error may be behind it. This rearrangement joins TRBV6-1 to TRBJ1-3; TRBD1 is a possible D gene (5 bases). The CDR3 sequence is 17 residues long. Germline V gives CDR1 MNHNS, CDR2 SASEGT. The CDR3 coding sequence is TGTGCCAGCAGTGACATGGGGACGGGGGACTCTGGAAGCACCATATATTTT. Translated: CASSDMGTGDSGSTIYF.

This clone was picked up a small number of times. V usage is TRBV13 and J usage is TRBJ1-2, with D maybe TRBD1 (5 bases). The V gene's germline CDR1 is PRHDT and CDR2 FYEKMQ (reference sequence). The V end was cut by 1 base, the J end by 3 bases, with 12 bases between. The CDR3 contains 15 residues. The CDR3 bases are TGTGCCAGCAGCTTAGATGGTGGGGACGACTATGGCTACACCTTC. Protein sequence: CASSLDGGDDYGYTF.